The sample holds many counts of the clone carrying this T cell receptor beta chain. Clinical symptoms, serum thyroxine and TRAb, thyroid ultrasound and orbital computed tomography together formed the diagnostic basis. The sample is drawn from a study of T cells in Graves' hyperthyroidism and ophthalmopathy. There were TCR beta CDR3 regions amplified from RNA transcripts. The HTBI primer set served for first-round RT-PCR of the TCR CDR3. In TCRdb, the multiplex PCR reads were re-called with MiXCR into one record per CDR3 protein. The table has hundreds of thousands of distinct CDR3 sequences, about 15% seen once. This CDR3 is 17 amino acids long. Germline V gene lookup returns CDR1 DFQATT and CDR2 SNEGSKA (reference sequence). After removal of 3 bases from V and 2 bases from J, the junction contained 12 bases not matched to a gene.

The sample comprised blood. The TCR was taken from a woman between 35 and 50 years old with Graves' ophthalmopathy. The chain links TRBV20-1 to TRBJ2-2; 7 bases agree with TRBD2. The CDR3 DNA is TGCAGTGCTAGTCAATTGCCGGGAGCGGGAAACACCGGGGAGCTGTTTTTT. Its protein is CSASQLPGAGNTGELFF.